What follows describes a single T cell receptor beta chain. Its antigen is not known. This entry belongs to a study of identical twins. One entry per CDR3 protein results from TCRdb running MiXCR on the 5' RACE reads. The sample lists 600,000 to 850,000 distinct CDR3 sequences, 15% to 20% occurring once. In germline, CDR1 is WNHNN, CDR2 SYGVQD (reference sequence). V lost 3 bases and J lost 10, with 6 bases in between. The CDR3 consists of 11 residues. The study, taken as a whole, reports: Invariant cells of the MAIT and iNKT types might have partly distorted the zero-insertion analyses.

In addition, the sample was reused for a study of T cells expressing NK-cell markers. This second report adds: Several experiments added an anti-gamma-delta TCR antibody to sort only alpha-beta TCR T cells. Of the CD8+ T cell pool in 6 or 7 donors, roughly 1.0-8% was accounted for by dominant NKG2C+ clonotypes.

The chain recombines TRBV10-1 with TRBJ1-4; D gene uncertain. Sequencing was done on a sample of PBMCs. This receptor was obtained from a woman aged 18-29 years in good health. Here the CDR3 reads CASSDSGKLFF. The CDR3 DNA is TGCGCCAGCAGTGATTCAGGAAAACTGTTTTTT.